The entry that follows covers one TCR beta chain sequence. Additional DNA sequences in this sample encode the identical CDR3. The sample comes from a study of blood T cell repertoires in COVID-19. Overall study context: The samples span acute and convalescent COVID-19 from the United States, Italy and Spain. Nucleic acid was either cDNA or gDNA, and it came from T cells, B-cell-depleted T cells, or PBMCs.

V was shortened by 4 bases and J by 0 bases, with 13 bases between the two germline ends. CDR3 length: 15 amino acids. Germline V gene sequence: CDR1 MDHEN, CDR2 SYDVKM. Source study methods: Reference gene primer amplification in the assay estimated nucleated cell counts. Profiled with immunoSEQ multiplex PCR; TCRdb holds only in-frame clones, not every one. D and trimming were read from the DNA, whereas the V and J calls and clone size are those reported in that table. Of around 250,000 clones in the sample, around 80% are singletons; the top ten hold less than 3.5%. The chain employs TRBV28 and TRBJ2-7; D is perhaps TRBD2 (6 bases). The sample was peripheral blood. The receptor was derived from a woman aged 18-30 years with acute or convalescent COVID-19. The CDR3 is CASSSLGGSSYEQYF. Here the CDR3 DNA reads TGTGCCAGCAGTTCCCTTGGGGGGAGCTCCTACGAGCAGTACTTC.